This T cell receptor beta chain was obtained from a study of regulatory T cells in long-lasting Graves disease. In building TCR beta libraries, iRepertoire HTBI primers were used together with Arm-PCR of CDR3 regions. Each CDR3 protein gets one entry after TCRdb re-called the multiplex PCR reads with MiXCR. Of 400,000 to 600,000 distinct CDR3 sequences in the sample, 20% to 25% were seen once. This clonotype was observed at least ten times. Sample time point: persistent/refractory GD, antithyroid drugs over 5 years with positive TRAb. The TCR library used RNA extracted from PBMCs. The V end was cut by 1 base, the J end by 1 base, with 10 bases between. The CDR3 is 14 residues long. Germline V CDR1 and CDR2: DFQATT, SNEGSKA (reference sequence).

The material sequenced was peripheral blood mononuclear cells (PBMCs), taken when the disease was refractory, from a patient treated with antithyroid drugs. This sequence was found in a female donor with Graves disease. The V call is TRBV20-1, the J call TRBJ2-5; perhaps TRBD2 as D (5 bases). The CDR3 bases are TGCAGTGCTAGAGTTCCTAGCTCCCAAGAGACCCAGTACTTC. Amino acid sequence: CSARVPSSQETQYF.